This T cell receptor (beta chain) was identified in a study of identical twins. TCRdb itself ran the 5' RACE reads through MiXCR, one entry per CDR3 protein. The table records 500,000 or so distinct CDR3 sequences, approximately 14% of them present only once. Points from the study as a whole: Models underpredicted monozygotic twin sharing of out-of-frame TCR alpha.

Remarks on this clonotype: No antigen is known for it.

The same sample was also used in a study of yellow fever vaccine responses in identical twins. As that report states: Twins reportedly showed a vaccine T cell response that seemed partly convergent and partly personalized.

The sequencing input was CD4+ T cells sorted from blood. This TCR was sampled from a woman aged 18-29 years in good health.

CDR3 in amino acids: CASSLQLGNTIYF. CDR3 coding DNA: TGTGCCAGCAGTTTGCAGTTGGGGAACACCATATATTTT. V usage is TRBV12-3 or TRBV12-4 and J usage is TRBJ1-3; D unresolved. V dropped 3 bases and J dropped 7 bases, with 10 bases sitting between them. The length of the CDR3 is 13 residues.